This T cell receptor (beta chain) was profiled in a study of identical twins. Findings and limits, study-wide: Cross-sectional statistical analysis, not tracking of the same donors, underpinned the conclusions. Twins shared out-of-frame alpha sequences with excess low generation probability. Insertions were reduced in abundant cord blood beta clonotypes but not in memory repertoires.

CDR1 is LGHDT, CDR2 YNNKEL, per germline (reference sequence). Germline trimming cut 1 base from V and 2 bases from J; bases unmatched to any gene: 5. The CDR3 runs to 15 residues. After template switching added a universal primer site, the resulting cDNA carried unique molecular identifiers. One entry per CDR3 protein results from TCRdb running MiXCR on the 5' RACE reads. The table records hundreds of thousands of distinct CDR3 sequences, over 8.5% of them present only once. Remarks on this clonotype: The target antigen is unknown. A read error is possible here, since a much larger clone lies one base away.

In addition, the sample was reused for a study of yellow fever vaccine responses in identical twins.

Sequencing was done on a sample of CD8+ T cells sorted from blood. The origin of this receptor is a woman aged 18-29 years in good health. The chain employs TRBV3-1 and TRBJ2-7; 7 bases are a match to TRBD1. CDR3 nucleotide sequence: TGTGCCAGCAGCCAAGCTTCGGGGACAGCCTACGAGCAGTACTTC. Amino acids: CASSQASGTAYEQYF.